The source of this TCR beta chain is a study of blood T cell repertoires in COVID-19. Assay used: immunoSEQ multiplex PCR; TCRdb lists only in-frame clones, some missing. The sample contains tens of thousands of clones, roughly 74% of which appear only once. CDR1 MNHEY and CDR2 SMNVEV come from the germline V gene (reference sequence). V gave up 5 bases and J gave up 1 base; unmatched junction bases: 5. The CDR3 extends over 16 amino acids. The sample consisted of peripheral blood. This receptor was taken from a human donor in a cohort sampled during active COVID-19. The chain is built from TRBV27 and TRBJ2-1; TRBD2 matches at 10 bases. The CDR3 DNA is TGTGCCAGCAGTCCCGGACTAGCGGCGTCCTACAATGAGCAGTTCTTC. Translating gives CASSPGLAASYNEQFF.